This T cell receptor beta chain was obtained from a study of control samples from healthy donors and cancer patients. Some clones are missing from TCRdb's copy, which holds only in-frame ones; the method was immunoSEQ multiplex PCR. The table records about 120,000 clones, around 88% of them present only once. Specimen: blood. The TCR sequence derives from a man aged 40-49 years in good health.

CDR3 DNA sequence: TGTGCCAGCAGCTGGACTAGCCGTCATACGCAGTATTTT. Translated, it gives CASSWTSRHTQYF. This sequence joins TRBV11-1 and TRBJ2-3; TRBD2 aligns across 8 bases. Germline assignment: CDR1 SGHAT and CDR2 FQDESV (reference sequence). With 4 bases clipped from V and 7 bases from J, the junction kept 4 bases outside the gene matches. The CDR3 is 13 amino acids. The variable domain in full, with the rest retrieved from reference TRBV11-1 and TRBJ2-3, is EAEVAQSPRYKITEKSQAVAFWCDPISGHATLYWYRQILGQGPELLVQFQDESVVDDSQLPKDRFSAERLKGVDSTLKIQPAELGDSAMYLCASSWTSRHTQYFGPGTRLTVL.